What follows is one T cell receptor (beta chain) and its context. The antigen is unknown. This sample is drawn from a study of shared clonotypes between healthy human individuals. The CDR3 is made up of 16 amino acids. Germline V lookup: CDR1 SGHTA, CDR2 FQGNSA. Deletions cut 3 bases from V and 0 bases from J, with 11 bases between. The repertoire was sequenced with immunoSEQ multiplex PCR; TCRdb's copy has only in-frame clones and lacks some. This sample has about 2.3 million clones; approximately 93% occur once, and the top ten carry 0.39%. Study outcomes and limitations: Read depth was anticipated to influence clonotype sharing among donors. Between a few donors, naive CD4 clonotypes were shared at a level of about 5%.

The receptor was derived from a man between 18 and 35 years old in good health. Some clones in this sample may be carry-over from other donors' samples. This chain links TRBV7-2 with TRBJ2-2; D gene unclear. The sample taken for sequencing was naive CD4+ T cells from PBMCs. Subset meaning: CD45RA+ positively selected. The CDR3 protein is CASSFVAEPNTGELFF. CDR3 coding DNA: TGTGCCAGCAGCTTCGTTGCGGAGCCGAACACCGGGGAGCTGTTTTTT.